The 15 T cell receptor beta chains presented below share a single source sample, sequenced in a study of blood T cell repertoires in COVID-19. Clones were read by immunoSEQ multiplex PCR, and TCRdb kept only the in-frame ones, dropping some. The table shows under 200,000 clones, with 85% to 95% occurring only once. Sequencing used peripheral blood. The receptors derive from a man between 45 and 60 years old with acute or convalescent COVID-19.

CDR3 in amino acids: CASSHGQGTAGELFF. CDR3 DNA sequence: TGTGCCAGCAGCCACGGACAGGGGACGGCCGGGGAGCTGTTTTTT. V usage is TRBV3-1 (or the pseudogene TRBV3-2) and J usage is TRBJ2-2; 9 bases are shared with TRBD1. From germline, CDR1 is LGHDT and CDR2 YNNKEL (reference sequence). Losses at the gene ends were 3 bases for V and 6 bases for J; bases not matched to a gene: 5. The CDR3 is 15 amino acids.

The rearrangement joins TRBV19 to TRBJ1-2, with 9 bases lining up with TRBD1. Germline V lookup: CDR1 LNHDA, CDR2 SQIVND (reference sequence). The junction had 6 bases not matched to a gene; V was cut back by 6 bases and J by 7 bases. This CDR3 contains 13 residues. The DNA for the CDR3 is TGTGCCAGTAGATCACAGGGGGCAGGTGGCTACACCTTC. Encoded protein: CASRSQGAGGYTF.

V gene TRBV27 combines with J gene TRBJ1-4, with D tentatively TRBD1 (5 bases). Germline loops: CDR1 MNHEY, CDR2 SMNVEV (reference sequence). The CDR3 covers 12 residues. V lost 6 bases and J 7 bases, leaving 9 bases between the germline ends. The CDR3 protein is CASSRVGEKLFF. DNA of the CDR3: TGTGCCAGCAGCAGGGTCGGTGAAAAACTGTTTTTT.

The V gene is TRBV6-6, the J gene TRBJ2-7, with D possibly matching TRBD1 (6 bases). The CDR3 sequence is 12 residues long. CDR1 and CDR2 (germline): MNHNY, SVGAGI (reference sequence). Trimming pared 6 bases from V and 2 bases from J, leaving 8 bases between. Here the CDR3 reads CASRGDTYEQYV. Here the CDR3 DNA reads TGTGCCAGCAGGGGGGACACCTACGAGCAGTACGTC.

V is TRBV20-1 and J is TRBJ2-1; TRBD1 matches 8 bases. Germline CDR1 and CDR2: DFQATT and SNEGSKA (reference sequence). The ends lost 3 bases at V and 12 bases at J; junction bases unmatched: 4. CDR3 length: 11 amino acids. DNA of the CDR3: TGCAGTGCTAGGGTCGACAGGGGGCAGTTCTTC. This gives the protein CSARVDRGQFF.

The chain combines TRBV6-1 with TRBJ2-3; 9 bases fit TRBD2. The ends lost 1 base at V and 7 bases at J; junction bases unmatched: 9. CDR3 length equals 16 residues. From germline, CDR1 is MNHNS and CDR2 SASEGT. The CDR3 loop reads CASSEETSGRIHTQYF. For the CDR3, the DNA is TGTGCCAGCAGTGAAGAGACTAGCGGCCGGATTCATACGCAGTATTTT.

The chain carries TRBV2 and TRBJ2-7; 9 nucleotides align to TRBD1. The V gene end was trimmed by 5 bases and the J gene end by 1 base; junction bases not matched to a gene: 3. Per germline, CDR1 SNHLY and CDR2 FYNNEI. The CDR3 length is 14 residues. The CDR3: CASSRTGESYEQYV. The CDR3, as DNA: TGTGCCAGCAGTCGGACAGGGGAGTCCTACGAGCAGTACGTC.

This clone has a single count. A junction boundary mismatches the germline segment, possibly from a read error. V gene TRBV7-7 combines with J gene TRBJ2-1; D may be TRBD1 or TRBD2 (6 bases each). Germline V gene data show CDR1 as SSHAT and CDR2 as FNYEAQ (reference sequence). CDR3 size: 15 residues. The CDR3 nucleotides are TGTGCTAGCAGCTTAGGGGGGCCAGGGTACAATGAGCAGTTCTTC. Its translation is CASSLGGPGYNEQFF.

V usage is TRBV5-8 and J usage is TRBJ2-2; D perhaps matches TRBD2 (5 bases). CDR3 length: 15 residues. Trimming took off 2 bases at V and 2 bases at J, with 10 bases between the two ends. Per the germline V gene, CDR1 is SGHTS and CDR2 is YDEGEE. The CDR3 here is CASSFQGLNTGELFF. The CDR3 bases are TGTGCCAGCAGCTTCCAAGGACTTAACACCGGGGAGCTGTTTTTT. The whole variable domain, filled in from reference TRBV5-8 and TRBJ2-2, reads EAGVTQSPTHLIKTRGQQATLRCSPISGHTSVYWYQQALGLGLQFLLWYDEGEERNRGNFPPRFSGRQFPNYSSELNVNALELEDSALYLCASSFQGLNTGELFFGEGSRLTVL.

The CDR3 protein is CASSYSSGRGSGNEQFF. CDR3 bases: TGTGCCAGCAGTTACTCGAGTGGAAGGGGTAGTGGAAATGAGCAGTTCTTC. The V gene is TRBV6-2 or TRBV6-3, the J gene TRBJ2-1; the D gene is possibly TRBD1 (5 bases). This CDR3 is 17 amino acids long. Trimming removed 0 bases at V and 7 bases at J, with 19 bases between. The germline V gene encodes CDR1 MNHEY and CDR2 SVGEGT.

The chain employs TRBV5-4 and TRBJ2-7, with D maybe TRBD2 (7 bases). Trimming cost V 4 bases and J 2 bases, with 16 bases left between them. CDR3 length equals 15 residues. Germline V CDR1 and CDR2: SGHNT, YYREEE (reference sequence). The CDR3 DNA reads TGTGCCAGCAGCGCTAGGGGGGGGGCGCCCTACGAGCAGTACTTC. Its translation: CASSARGGAPYEQYF.

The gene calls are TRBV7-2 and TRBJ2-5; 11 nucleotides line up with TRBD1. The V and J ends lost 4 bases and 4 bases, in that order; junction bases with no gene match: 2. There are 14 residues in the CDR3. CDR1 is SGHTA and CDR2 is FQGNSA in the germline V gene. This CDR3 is CASSSGQGVETQYF. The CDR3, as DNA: TGTGCCAGCAGCTCGGGACAGGGGGTAGAGACCCAGTACTTC. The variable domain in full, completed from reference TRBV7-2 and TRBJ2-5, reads GAGVSQSPSNKVTEKGKDVELRCDPISGHTALYWYRQSLGQGLEFLIYFQGNSAPDKSGLPSDRFSAERTGGSVSTLTIQRTQQEDSAVYLCASSSGQGVETQYFGPGTRLLVL.

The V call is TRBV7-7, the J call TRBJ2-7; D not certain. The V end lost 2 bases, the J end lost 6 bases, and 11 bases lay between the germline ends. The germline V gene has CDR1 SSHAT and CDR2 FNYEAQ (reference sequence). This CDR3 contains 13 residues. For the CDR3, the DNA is TGTGCCAGCAGCTTAACTTCTACCCTCGAGCAGTACTTC. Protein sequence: CASSLTSTLEQYF.

The CDR3 loop is CATSDRNYGYTF. CDR3 in DNA: TGTGCCACCTCGGACAGAAACTATGGCTACACCTTC. The rearrangement joins TRBV24-1 to TRBJ1-2, with D maybe TRBD1 (6 bases). The V end was cut by 9 bases, the J end by 2 bases, with 9 bases between. This CDR3 has 12 residues. CDR1 and CDR2 (germline): KGHDR, SFDVKD.

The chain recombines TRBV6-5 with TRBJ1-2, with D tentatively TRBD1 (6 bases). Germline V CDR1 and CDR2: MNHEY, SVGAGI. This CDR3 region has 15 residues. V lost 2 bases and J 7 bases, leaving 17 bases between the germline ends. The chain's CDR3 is CASSYTNPGTFGYTF. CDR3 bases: TGTGCCAGCAGTTACACCAACCCTGGGACATTTGGCTACACCTTC.